The 18 T cell receptor beta chains below come from one sample, sequenced in a study of regulatory T cells in long-lasting Graves disease. Specified time point: persistent/refractory GD, antithyroid drugs over 5 years with positive TRAb. The authors made the TCR library using RNA they extracted from PBMCs. Arm-PCR of CDR3 regions and iRepertoire HTBI primers were the basis on which TCR beta libraries were built. One entry per CDR3 protein results from TCRdb running MiXCR on the multiplex PCR reads. In the table there are 400,000 to 600,000 distinct CDR3 sequences, 20% to 25% of which are singletons. The sample was peripheral blood mononuclear cells (PBMCs), taken when the disease was refractory, from a patient treated with antithyroid drugs. These receptors came from a female donor with Graves disease.

This clonotype was seen many times. The J gene is TRBJ1-4, the V gene TRBV2; D gene uncertain. The length of the CDR3 is 12 residues. Germline V gives CDR1 SNHLY, CDR2 FYNNEI. With 3 bases removed from V and 8 bases from J, the gap between germline ends came to 7 bases. CDR3 amino acids: CASSDTREKLFF. The CDR3, as DNA: TGTGCCAGCAGTGACACTCGGGAAAAACTGTTTTTT. The variable domain in full, completed from reference TRBV2 and TRBJ1-4, reads EPEVTQTPSHQVTQMGQEVILRCVPISNHLYFYWYRQILGQKVEFLVSFYNNEISEKSEIFDDQFSVERPDGSNFTLKIRSTKLEDSAMYFCASSDTREKLFFGSGTQLSVL.

This clonotype has a handful of counts. This chain links TRBV6-1 with TRBJ2-3; a weak D match, TRBD1 (6 bases). The CDR3 has 13 amino acids. Per the germline V gene, CDR1 is MNHNS and CDR2 is SASEGT. Between the trimmed V and J ends, which lost 5 bases and 4 bases, there was a span of 10 bases. CDR3 nucleotides: TGTGCCAGCAGTCCCCACAGGGCAGATACGCAGTATTTT. This sequence encodes CASSPHRADTQYF.

The J gene is TRBJ2-7, the V gene TRBV7-2; 9 nucleotides align to TRBD1. The length of the CDR3 is 15 residues. Germline trimming cut 4 bases from V and 3 bases from J; bases unmatched to any gene: 7. Germline loops: CDR1 SGHTA, CDR2 FQGNSA. CDR3 loop: CASSSQQGAFYEQYF. CDR3 in DNA: TGTGCCAGCAGCTCCCAACAGGGGGCCTTCTACGAGCAGTACTTC.

This clonotype was counted at least ten times. The J gene is TRBJ1-4, the V gene TRBV29-1; D is possibly TRBD1 (5 bases). Trimming took 3 bases from V and 7 from J, leaving 15 bases between them. In germline, CDR1 is SQVTM, CDR2 ANQGSEA. The CDR3 totals 14 residues. The CDR3 coding sequence is TGCAGCGTTGAGGTAGGGGCCGAAGGTGAAAAACTGTTTTTT. Translating it yields CSVEVGAEGEKLFF.

This clonotype was counted between two and nine times. This chain joins TRBV28 and TRBJ2-7; 9 nucleotides align to TRBD2. This CDR3 has 16 residues. The trim removed 4 bases at V and 6 bases at J, leaving 13 bases unmatched. Germline V gene sequence: CDR1 MDHEN, CDR2 SYDVKM. The CDR3 sequence is CASSSPVSGSSCEQYF. The CDR3 region has the DNA TGTGCCAGCAGTTCGCCCGTTAGCGGGAGTTCGTGCGAGCAGTACTTC.

This clonotype was observed a few times. The V and J genes are TRBV19 and TRBJ1-5, with 10 bases fitting TRBD1. V was pared by 5 bases and J by 0 bases, with 10 bases of the junction left unmatched. The CDR3 has 18 amino acids. Looked up from germline, CDR1 is LNHDA and CDR2 is SQIVND (reference sequence). Here the CDR3 DNA reads TGTGCCAGTAGTGGCCGGGACAGGGGCCCCTATAGCAATCAGCCCCAGCATTTT. It codes for CASSGRDRGPYSNQPQHF.

This sequence joins TRBV12-3 or TRBV12-4 and TRBJ2-7; the D gene is possibly TRBD1 (7 bases). CDR3 size: 17 residues. Trimming took off 6 bases at V and 7 bases at J, with 28 bases between the two ends. In DNA form, the CDR3 reads TGTGCCAGCAGACCAGGGGGGAAGAGGGGAAATACTGGGGAGCAGTACTTC. Protein sequence: CASRPGGKRGNTGEQYF.

This clonotype was counted between two and nine times. The chain joins TRBV5-1 to TRBJ1-4; possibly TRBD1 for D (6 bases). V was clipped by 0 bases and J by 6 bases, with 15 bases between them. Germline V gene data show CDR1 as SGHRS and CDR2 as YFSETQ. This CDR3 has 16 residues. Here the CDR3 reads CASSLARGTMDEKLFF. CDR3 bases: TGCGCCAGCAGCTTGGCCAGGGGAACGATGGATGAAAAACTGTTTTTT.

This clonotype has more than one count but fewer than ten. DNA of the CDR3: TGTGCCAGCAGCCAAGAGTTCGACGTCGGGGAGCTGTTTTTT. It is translated as CASSQEFDVGELFF. The chain combines TRBV14 with TRBJ2-2; D gene ambiguous. V lost 0 bases and J lost 7, with 9 bases in between. There are 14 residues in the CDR3. Germline V gives CDR1 SGHDN, CDR2 FVKESK.

V and J are TRBV29-1 and TRBJ1-3; D call uncertain. Germline loops: CDR1 SQVTM, CDR2 ANQGSEA. The CDR3 is 10 residues long. V lost 7 bases and J 4 bases, leaving 5 bases between the germline ends. The DNA for the CDR3 is TGCAGCGCTCTCGGAAACACCATATATTTT. Its protein is CSALGNTIYF.

Note on this clonotype: This may come from a read error, since a much larger clone is one base off. The gene calls are TRBV27 and TRBJ2-5, with D hard to call. Trimming left V 5 bases short and J 2 bases short, with 12 bases between. Germline CDR1 MNHEY, CDR2 SMNVEV (reference sequence). The CDR3 is 14 residues long. The CDR3 nucleotides read TGTGCCAGCAGTCCCAGCATTCTACAAGAGACCCAGTACTTC. It codes for CASSPSILQETQYF.

There are a few counts of this clonotype. V usage is TRBV12-3 or TRBV12-4 and J usage is TRBJ2-4; TRBD2 agrees at 14 bases. V trimming: 5 bases; J trimming: 9 bases; junction bases outside the gene matches: 9. This CDR3 has 16 amino acids. The chain's CDR3 is CASSTRLAGGRVIQYF. The CDR3 nucleotides read TGTGCCAGCAGTACCCGACTAGCGGGGGGGCGGGTCATTCAGTACTTC.

As to this clonotype: With a much larger clone just one base away, this may be a read error. This CDR3 fails to terminate in the conserved phenylalanine or tryptophan, so it likely reflects a read error. V gene TRBV5-1 combines with J gene TRBJ1-1; tentatively, D is TRBD1 (6 bases). CDR1 and CDR2 (germline): SGHRS, YFSETQ. This CDR3 has 15 residues. Trimming left V 0 bases short and J 1 base short, with 10 bases between. CDR3 nucleotide sequence: TGCGCCAGCAGCTTGGTTGGGACACCGAACACTGAAGCTTTCTCT. It specifies CASSLVGTPNTEAFS.

This clonotype was counted only a few times. The V gene is TRBV7-9, the J gene TRBJ2-5; 7 bases match TRBD1. The CDR3 is made up of 15 amino acids. The trim removed 3 bases at V and 6 bases at J, leaving 10 bases unmatched. Per germline, CDR1 SEHNR and CDR2 FQNEAQ (reference sequence). The CDR3: CASSFPGTVEQTQYF. CDR3 bases: TGTGCCAGCAGCTTCCCCGGGACAGTAGAACAGACCCAGTACTTC.

As for this clonotype: At one end, the junction sequence differs from germline, possibly due to a read error. The chain uses TRBV7-9 and TRBJ2-7; 8 bases agree with TRBD1. Germline-derived CDR1 and CDR2 are SEHNR and FQNEAQ (reference sequence). This CDR3 has 14 amino acids. CDR3 nucleotides: TGTGTCAGCAGCCGGGGACAGGTCTCCTACGAGCAGTACTTC. Its protein is CVSSRGQVSYEQYF.

This clonotype has a count of ten or more. The chain has TRBV18 and TRBJ1-4; perhaps TRBD1 as D (5 bases). With 6 bases removed from V and 6 bases from J, the gap between germline ends came to 8 bases. CDR3 length: 12 residues. Germline loops: CDR1 KGHSH, CDR2 LQKENI. Here the CDR3 reads CASSGGDEKLFF. CDR3 in DNA: TGTGCCAGCTCGGGGGGAGATGAAAAACTGTTTTTT.

This clonotype appeared a few times. This chain joins TRBV20-1 and TRBJ1-4; maybe TRBD1 (5 bases). This CDR3 has 14 amino acids. Germline lookup yields CDR1 DFQATT and CDR2 SNEGSKA (reference sequence). Trimming took off 0 bases at V and 5 bases at J, with 10 bases between the two ends. CDR3: CSARDPRENEKLFF. CDR3 coding DNA: TGCAGTGCTAGAGATCCCAGGGAAAATGAAAAACTGTTTTTT.

Of note for this clonotype: With a much larger clone just one base away, this may be a read error. The chain is built from TRBV28 and TRBJ2-7; D remains unclear. CDR3 length equals 14 residues. Germline assignment: CDR1 MDHEN and CDR2 SYDVKM. Written as DNA, the CDR3 is TGTGCCAGCAGTTTCCGTGACCTCACCTACGGGCAGTACTTC. Its translation is CASSFRDLTYGQYF.